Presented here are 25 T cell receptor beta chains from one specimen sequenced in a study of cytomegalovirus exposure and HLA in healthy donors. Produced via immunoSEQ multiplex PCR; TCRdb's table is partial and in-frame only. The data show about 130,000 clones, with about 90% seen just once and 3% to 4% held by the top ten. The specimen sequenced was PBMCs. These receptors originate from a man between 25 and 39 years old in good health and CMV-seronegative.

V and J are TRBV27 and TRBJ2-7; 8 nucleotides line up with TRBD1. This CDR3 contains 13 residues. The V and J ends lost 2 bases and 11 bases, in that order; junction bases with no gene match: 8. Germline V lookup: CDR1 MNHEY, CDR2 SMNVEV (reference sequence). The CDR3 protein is CASSLGQGARKYF. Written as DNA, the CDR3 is TGTGCCAGCAGTTTAGGGCAGGGGGCACGAAAGTACTTC.

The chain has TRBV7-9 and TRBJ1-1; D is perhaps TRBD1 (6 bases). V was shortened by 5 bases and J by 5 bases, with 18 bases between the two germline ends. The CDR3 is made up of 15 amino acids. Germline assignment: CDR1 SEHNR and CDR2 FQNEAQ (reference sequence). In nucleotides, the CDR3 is TGTGCCAGCAGCCTGTCACAGGGAAGGTTTACTGAAGCTTTCTTT. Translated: CASSLSQGRFTEAFF.

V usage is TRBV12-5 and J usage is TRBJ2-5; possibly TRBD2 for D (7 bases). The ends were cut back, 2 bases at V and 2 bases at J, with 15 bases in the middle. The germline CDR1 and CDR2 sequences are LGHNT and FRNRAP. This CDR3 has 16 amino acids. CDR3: CASGLSLGGAQETQYF. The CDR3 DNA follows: TGTGCTAGTGGTTTGTCTCTAGGGGGGGCACAAGAGACCCAGTACTTC.

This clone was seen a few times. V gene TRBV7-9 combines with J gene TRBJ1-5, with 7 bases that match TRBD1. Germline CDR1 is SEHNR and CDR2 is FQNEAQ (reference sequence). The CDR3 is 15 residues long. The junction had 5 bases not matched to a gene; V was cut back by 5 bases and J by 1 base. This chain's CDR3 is CASSRTGVSNQPQHF. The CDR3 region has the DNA TGTGCCAGCAGCCGGACAGGCGTGAGCAATCAGCCCCAGCATTTT.

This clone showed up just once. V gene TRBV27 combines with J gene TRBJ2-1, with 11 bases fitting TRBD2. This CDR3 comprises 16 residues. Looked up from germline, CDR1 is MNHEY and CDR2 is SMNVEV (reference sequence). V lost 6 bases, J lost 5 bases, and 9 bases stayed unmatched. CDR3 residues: CASRLSLAGANNEQFF. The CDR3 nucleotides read TGTGCCAGCAGACTATCACTAGCGGGGGCCAACAATGAGCAGTTCTTC.

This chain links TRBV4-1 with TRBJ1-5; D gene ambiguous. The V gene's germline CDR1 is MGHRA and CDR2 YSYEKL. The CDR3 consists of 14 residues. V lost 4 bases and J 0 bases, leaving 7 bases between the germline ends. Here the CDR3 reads CASSPTHSNQPQHF. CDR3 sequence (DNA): TGCGCCAGCAGCCCGACTCATAGCAATCAGCCCCAGCATTTT.

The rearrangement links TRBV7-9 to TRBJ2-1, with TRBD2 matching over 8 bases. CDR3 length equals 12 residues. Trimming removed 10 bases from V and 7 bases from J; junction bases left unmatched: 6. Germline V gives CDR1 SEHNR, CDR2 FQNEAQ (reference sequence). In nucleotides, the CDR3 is TGTGCCACCCCGCCTAGCGGGAATGAGCAGTTCTTC. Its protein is CATPPSGNEQFF.

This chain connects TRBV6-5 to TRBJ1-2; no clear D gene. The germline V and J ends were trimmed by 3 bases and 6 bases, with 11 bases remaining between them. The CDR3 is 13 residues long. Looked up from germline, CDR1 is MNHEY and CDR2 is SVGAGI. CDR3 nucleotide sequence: TGTGCCAGCAGTTATCTAGGAGGGAATGGCTACACCTTC. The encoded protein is CASSYLGGNGYTF.

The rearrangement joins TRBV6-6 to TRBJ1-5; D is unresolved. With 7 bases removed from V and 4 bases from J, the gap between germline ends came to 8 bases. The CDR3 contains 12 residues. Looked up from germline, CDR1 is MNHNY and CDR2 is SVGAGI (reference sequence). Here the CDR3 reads CASTGFNQPQHF. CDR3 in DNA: TGTGCCAGCACCGGGTTTAATCAGCCCCAGCATTTT.

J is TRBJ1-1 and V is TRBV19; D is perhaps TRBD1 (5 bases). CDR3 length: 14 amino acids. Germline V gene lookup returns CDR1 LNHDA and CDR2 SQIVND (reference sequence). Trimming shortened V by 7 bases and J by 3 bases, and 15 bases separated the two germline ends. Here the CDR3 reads CASIHGGGHTEAFF. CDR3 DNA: TGTGCCAGTATCCACGGGGGAGGACACACTGAAGCTTTCTTT. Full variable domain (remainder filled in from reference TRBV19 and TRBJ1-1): DGGITQSPKYLFRKEGQNVTLSCEQNLNHDAMYWYRQDPGQGLRLIYYSQIVNDFQKGDIAEGYSVSREKKESFPLTVTSAQKNPTAFYLCASIHGGGHTEAFFGQGTRLTVV.

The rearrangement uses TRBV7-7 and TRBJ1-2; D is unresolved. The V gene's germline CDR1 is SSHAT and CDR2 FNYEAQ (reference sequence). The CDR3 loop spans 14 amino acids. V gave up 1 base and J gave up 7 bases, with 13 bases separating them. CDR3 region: CASSLGQDRRGYTF. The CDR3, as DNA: TGTGCCAGCAGCTTAGGGCAGGATCGGCGTGGCTACACCTTC.

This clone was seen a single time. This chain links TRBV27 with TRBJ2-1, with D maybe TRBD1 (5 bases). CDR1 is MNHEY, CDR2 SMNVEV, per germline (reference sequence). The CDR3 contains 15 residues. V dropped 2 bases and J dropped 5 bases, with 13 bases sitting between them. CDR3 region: CASSLAGYRNNEQFF. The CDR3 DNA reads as TGTGCCAGCAGTTTAGCTGGGTACAGGAACAATGAGCAGTTCTTC.

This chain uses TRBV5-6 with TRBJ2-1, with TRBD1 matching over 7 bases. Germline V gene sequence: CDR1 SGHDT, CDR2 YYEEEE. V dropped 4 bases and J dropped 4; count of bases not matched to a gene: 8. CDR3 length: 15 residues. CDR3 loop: CASSQTGNDYNEQFF. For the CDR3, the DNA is TGTGCCAGCAGCCAGACAGGGAATGATTACAATGAGCAGTTCTTC.

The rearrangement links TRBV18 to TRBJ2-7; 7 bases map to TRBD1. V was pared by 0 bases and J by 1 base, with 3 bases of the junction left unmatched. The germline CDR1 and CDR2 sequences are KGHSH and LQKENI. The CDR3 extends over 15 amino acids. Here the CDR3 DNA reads TGTGCCAGCTCACCACCGGGACAGCGTTCCTACGAGCAGTACTTC. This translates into CASSPPGQRSYEQYF.

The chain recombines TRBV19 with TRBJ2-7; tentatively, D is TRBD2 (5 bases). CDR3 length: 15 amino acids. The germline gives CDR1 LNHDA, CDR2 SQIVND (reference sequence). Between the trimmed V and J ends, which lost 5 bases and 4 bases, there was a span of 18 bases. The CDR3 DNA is TGTGCCAGTAGTGAGGACTCTCGGGTCGTGTACGAGCAGTACTTC. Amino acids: CASSEDSRVVYEQYF.

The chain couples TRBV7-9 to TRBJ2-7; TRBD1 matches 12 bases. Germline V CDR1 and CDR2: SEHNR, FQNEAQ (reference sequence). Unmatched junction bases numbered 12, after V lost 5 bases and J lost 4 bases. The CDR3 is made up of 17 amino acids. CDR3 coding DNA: TGTGCCAGCAGCACCTTTCCGGGACAGGGGGCGTTGTACGAGCAGTACTTC. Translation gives CASSTFPGQGALYEQYF. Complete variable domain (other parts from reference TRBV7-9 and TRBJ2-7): DTGVSQNPRHKITKRGQNVTFRCDPISEHNRLYWYRQTLGQGPEFLTYFQNEAQLEKSRLLSDRFSAERPKGSFSTLEIQRTEQGDSAMYLCASSTFPGQGALYEQYFGPGTRLTVT.

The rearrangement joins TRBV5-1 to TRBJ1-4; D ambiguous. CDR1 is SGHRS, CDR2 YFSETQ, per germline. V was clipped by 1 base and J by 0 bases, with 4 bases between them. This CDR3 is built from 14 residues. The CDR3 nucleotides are TGCGCCAGCAGCTTGTCCGCAACTAATGAAAAACTGTTTTTT. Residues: CASSLSATNEKLFF.

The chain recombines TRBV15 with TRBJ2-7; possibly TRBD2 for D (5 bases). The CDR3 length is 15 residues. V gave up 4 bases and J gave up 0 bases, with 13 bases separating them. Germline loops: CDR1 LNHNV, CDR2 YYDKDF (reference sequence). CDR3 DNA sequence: TGTGCCACCAGCATGAACCGGGATTACTCCTACGAGCAGTACTTC. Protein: CATSMNRDYSYEQYF.

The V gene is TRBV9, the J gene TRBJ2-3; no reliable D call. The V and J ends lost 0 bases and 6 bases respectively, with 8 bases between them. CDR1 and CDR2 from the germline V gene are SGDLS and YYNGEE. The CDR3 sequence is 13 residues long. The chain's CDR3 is CASSVAPPDTQYF. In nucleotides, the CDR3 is TGTGCCAGCAGCGTAGCTCCTCCCGATACGCAGTATTTT.

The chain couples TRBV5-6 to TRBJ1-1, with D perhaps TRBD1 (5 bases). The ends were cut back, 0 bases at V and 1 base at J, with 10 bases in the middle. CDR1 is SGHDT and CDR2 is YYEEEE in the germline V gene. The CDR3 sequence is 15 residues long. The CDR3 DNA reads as TGTGCCAGCAGCTTGGCACAGGTACAGAACACTGAAGCTTTCTTT. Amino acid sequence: CASSLAQVQNTEAFF.

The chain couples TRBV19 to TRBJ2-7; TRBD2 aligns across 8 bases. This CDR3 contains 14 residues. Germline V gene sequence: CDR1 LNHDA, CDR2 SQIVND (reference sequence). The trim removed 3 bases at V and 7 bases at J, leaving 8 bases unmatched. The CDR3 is CASSITGGPGEQYF. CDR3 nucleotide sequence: TGTGCCAGTAGTATTACGGGGGGGCCTGGGGAGCAGTACTTC.

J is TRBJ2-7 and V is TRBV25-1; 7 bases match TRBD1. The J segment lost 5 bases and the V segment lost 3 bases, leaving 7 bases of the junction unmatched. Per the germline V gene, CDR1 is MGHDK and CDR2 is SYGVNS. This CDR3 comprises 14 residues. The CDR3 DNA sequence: TGTGCCAGCAGTGACGCAGGGGGTCCCCACGAGCAGTACTTC. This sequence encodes CASSDAGGPHEQYF.

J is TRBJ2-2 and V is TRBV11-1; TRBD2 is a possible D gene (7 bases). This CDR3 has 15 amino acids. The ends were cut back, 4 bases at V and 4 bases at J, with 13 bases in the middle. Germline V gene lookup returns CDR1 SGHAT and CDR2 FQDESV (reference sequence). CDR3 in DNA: TGTGCCAGCAGCTCGCGGGGGCATGGCACCGGGGAGCTGTTTTTT. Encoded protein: CASSSRGHGTGELFF.

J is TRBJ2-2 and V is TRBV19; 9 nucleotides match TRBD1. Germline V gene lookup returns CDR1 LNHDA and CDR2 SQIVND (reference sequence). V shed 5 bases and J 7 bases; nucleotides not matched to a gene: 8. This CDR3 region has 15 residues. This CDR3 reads CASSFNRGRGGELFF. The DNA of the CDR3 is TGTGCCAGTAGTTTCAACAGGGGGCGAGGCGGGGAGCTGTTTTTT.

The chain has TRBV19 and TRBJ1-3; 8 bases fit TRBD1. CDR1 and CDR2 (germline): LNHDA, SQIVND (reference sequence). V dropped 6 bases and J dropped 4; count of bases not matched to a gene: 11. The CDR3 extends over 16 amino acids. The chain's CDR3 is CASRHSGTGDGNTIYF. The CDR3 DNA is TGTGCCAGTAGACACTCCGGGACAGGTGACGGAAACACCATATATTTT.